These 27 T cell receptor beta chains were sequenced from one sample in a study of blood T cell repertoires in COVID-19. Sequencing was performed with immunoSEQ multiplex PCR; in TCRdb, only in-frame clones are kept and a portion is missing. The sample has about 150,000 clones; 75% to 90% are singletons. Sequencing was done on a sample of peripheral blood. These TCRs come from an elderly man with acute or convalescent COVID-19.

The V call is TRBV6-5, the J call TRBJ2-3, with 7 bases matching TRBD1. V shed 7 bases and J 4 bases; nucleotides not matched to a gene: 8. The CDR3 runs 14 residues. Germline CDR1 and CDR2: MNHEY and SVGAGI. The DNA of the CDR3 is TGTGCCAGCACGAGACAGGGTCGCGCAGATACGCAGTATTTT. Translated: CASTRQGRADTQYF.

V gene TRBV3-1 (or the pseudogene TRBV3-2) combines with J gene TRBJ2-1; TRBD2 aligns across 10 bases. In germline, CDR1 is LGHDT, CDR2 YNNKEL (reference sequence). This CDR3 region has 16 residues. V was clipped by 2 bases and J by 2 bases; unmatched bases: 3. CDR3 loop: CASSQSSGGAYNEQFF. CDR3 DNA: TGTGCCAGCAGCCAATCTAGCGGGGGCGCCTACAATGAGCAGTTCTTC.

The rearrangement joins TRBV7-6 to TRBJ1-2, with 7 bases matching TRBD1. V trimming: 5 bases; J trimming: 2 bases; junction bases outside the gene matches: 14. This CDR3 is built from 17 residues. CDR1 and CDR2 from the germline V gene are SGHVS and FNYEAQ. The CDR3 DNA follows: TGTGCCAGCAGCCTCAGCCCCGGACAGGACGTCAACTATGGCTACACCTTC. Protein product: CASSLSPGQDVNYGYTF.

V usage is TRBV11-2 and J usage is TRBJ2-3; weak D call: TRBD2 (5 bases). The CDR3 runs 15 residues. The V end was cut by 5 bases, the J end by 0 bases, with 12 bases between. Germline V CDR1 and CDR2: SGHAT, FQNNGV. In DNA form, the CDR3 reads TGTGCCAGCAGCGGCGAGGGATATAGCACAGATACGCAGTATTTT. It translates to CASSGEGYSTDTQYF.

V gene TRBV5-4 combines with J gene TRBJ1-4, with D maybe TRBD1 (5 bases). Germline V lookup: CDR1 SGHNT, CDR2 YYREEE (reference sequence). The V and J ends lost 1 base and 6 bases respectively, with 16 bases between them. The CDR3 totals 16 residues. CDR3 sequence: CASSLLRVWGDEKLFF. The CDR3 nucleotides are TGTGCCAGCAGCTTGTTAAGAGTGTGGGGGGATGAAAAACTGTTTTTT.

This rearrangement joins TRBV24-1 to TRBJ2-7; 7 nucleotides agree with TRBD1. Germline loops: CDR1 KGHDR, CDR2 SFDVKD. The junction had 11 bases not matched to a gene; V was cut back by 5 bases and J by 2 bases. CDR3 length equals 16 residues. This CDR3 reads CATSAGTAPRPYEQYF. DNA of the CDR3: TGTGCCACCAGTGCGGGGACAGCCCCTCGCCCCTACGAGCAGTACTTC.

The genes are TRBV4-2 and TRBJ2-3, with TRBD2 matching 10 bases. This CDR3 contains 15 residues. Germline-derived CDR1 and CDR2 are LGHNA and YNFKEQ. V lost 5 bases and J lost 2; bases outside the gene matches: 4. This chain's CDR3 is CASSLSGGATDTQYF. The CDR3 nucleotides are TGTGCCAGCAGCTTAAGCGGGGGGGCCACAGATACGCAGTATTTT.

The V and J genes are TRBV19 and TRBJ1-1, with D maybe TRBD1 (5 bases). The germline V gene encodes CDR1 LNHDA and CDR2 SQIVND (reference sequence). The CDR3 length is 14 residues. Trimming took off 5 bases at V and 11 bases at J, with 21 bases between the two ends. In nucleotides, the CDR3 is TGTGCCAGTAGTGTCAACCTCAGGGTATCGGAGGCTTTCTTT. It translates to CASSVNLRVSEAFF.

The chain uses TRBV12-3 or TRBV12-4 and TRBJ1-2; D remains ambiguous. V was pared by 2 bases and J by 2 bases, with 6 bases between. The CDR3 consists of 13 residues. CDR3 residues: CASSLNTNYGYTF. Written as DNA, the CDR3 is TGTGCCAGCAGTTTAAACACCAACTATGGCTACACCTTC.

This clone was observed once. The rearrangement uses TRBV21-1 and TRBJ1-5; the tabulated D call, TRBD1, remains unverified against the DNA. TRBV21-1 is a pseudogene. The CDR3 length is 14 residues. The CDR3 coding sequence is TGTGCCAGCGGCCTCACGGGACAGTCCCAGCCCCAGCATTTT. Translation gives CASGLTGQSQPQHF.

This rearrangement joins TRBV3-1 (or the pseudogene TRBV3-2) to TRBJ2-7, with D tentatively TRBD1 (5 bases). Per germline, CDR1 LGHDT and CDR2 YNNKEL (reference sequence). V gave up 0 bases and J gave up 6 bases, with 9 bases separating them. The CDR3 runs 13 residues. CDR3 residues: CASSQDQGFEQYF. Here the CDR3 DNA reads TGTGCCAGCAGCCAAGATCAGGGATTCGAGCAGTACTTC.

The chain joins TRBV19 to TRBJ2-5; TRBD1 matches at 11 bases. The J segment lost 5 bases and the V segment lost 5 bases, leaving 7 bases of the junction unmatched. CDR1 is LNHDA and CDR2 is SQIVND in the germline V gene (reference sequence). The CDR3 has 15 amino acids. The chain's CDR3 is CASSVGQGAGETQYF. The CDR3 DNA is TGTGCCAGTAGTGTCGGACAGGGGGCCGGGGAGACCCAGTACTTC.

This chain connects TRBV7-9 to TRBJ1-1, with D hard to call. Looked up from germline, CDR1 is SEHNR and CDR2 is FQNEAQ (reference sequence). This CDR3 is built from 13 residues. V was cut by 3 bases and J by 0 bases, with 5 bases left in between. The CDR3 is CASSFDLNTEAFF. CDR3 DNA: TGTGCCAGCAGCTTTGACTTGAACACTGAAGCTTTCTTT. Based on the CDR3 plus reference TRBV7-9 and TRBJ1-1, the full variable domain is DTGVSQNPRHKITKRGQNVTFRCDPISEHNRLYWYRQTLGQGPEFLTYFQNEAQLEKSRLLSDRFSAERPKGSFSTLEIQRTEQGDSAMYLCASSFDLNTEAFFGQGTRLTVV.

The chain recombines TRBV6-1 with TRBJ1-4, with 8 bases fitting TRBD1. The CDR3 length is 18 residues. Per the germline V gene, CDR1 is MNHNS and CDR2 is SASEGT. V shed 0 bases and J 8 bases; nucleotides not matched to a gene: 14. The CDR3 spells CASSEARTGRVMSEKLFF. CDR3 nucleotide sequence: TGTGCCAGCAGTGAAGCTAGGACAGGGAGGGTGATGAGCGAAAAACTGTTTTTT.

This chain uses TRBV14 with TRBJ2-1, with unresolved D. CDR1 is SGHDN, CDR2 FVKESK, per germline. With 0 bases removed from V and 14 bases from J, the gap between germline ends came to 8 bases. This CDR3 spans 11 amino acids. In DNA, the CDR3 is TGTGCCAGCAGCCAAGATCACTTCGAGTTCTTC. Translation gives CASSQDHFEFF.

As DNA, the CDR3 is TGTGCCAGCAGTGAGGACAGGGGGCGAATCTCTGGGGCCAACGTCCTGACTTTC. Its translation: CASSEDRGRISGANVLTF. The rearrangement uses TRBV6-1 and TRBJ2-6, with 11 bases that match TRBD1. This CDR3 region has 18 residues. Germline V gives CDR1 MNHNS, CDR2 SASEGT. V was clipped by 3 bases and J by 0 bases; unmatched bases: 4.

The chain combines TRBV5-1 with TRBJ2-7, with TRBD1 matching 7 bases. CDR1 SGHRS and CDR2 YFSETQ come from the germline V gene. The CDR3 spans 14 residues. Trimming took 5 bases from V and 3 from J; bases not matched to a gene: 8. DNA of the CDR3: TGCGCCAGCAGTCCCGGGACAGAGTACTACGAGCAGTACTTC. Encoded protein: CASSPGTEYYEQYF.

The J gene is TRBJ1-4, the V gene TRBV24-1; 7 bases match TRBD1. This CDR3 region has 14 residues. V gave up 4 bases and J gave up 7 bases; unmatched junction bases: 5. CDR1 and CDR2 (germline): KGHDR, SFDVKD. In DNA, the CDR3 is TGTGCCACCAGTGAAGGGACAGTGAGTGAAAAACTGTTTTTT. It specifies CATSEGTVSEKLFF.

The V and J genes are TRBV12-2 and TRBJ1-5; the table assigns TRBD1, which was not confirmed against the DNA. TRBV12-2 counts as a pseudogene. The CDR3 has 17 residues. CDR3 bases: TGTGCAAGTCGCTTAGCGCGTAGGGACAGGGGAAGTCAGCCCCAGCATTTT. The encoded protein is CASRLARRDRGSQPQHF.

The CDR3 DNA follows: TGTGCCAGCAGTTATTTTCGGGGGGGGCTTTACAATGAGCAGTTCTTC. It yields the protein CASSYFRGGLYNEQFF. The rearrangement uses TRBV6-5 and TRBJ2-1; 8 bases are a match to TRBD2. Germline CDR1 reads MNHEY; CDR2 reads SVGAGI. The CDR3 spans 16 residues. J gave up 4 bases and V 3 bases, and 8 bases lay outside the gene matches.

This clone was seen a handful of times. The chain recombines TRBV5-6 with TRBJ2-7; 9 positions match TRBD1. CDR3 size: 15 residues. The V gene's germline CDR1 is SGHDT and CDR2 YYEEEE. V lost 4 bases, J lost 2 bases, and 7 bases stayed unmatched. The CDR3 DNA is TGTGCCAGCAGCCCCGGGACAGGGAGGCCCTACGAGCAGTACTTC. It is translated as CASSPGTGRPYEQYF.

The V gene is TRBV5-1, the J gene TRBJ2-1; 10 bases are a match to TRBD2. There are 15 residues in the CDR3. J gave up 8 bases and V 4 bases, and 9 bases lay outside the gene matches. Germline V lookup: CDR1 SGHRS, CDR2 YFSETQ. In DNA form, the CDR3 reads TGCGCCAGCAGCAGATCTAGCGGGAGTATGGATGAGCAGTTCTTC. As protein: CASSRSSGSMDEQFF.

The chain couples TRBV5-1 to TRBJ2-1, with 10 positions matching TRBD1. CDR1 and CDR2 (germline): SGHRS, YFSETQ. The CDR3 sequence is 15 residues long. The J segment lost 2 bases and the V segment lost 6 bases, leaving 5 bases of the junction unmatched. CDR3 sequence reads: CASTPGQGTYNEQFF. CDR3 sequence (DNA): TGCGCCAGCACCCCGGGACAGGGGACCTACAATGAGCAGTTCTTC. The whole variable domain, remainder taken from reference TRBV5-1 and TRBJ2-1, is KAGVTQTPRYLIKTRGQQVTLSCSPISGHRSVSWYQQTPGQGLQFLFEYFSETQRNKGNFPGRFSGRQFSNSRSEMNVSTLELGDSALYLCASTPGQGTYNEQFFGPGTRLTVL.

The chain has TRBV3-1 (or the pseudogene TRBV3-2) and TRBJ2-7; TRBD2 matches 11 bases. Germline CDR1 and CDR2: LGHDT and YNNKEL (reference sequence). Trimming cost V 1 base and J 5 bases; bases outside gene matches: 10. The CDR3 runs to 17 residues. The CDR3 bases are TGTGCCAGCAGCCAAGGCACCCGACTAGCGGGGACCCACGAGCAGTACTTC. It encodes CASSQGTRLAGTHEQYF.

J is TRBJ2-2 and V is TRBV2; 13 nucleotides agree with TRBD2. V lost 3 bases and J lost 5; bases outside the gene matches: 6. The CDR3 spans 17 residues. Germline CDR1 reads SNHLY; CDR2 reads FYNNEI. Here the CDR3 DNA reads TGTGCCAGCAGTGACCTCAGGGGACTAGCGGGGACCGGGGAGCTGTTTTTT. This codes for CASSDLRGLAGTGELFF.

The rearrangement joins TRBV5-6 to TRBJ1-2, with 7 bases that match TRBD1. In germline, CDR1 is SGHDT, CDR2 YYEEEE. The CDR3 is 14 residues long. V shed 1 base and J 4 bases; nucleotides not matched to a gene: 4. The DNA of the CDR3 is TGTGCCAGCAGCTTGACTCAGGGGGGCTATGGCTACACCTTC. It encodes CASSLTQGGYGYTF.

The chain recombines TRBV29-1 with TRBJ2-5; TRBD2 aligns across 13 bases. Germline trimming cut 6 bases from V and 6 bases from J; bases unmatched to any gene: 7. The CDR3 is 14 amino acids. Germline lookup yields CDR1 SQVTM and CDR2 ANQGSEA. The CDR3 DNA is TGCAGCGTGGACAGGACTAGCGGGAGAAAGACCCAGTACTTC. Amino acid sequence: CSVDRTSGRKTQYF.